The next 32 T cell receptor beta chains were all read from a single sample in a study of OX40 agonist ivuxolimab in advanced cancers. Assay: immunoSEQ multiplex PCR; the TCRdb copy retains only in-frame clones and omits some. The sample has 65,000 to 85,000 clones; roughly 90% are singletons. The input for sequencing was CD4+ or CD8+ T cells sorted from blood, taken in a trial of the OX40 agonist ivuxolimab. These receptors all stem from an adult with an advanced solid tumor such as melanoma, head and neck, liver or kidney cancer.

This sequence joins TRBV5-1 and TRBJ2-4; no clear D. Germline V lookup: CDR1 SGHRS, CDR2 YFSETQ. The CDR3 runs 16 residues. Trimming took off 0 bases at V and 0 bases at J, with 10 bases between the two ends. CDR3 sequence: CASSLGGLLAKNIQYF. CDR3 DNA: TGCGCCAGCAGCTTGGGAGGTCTTCTAGCCAAAAACATTCAGTACTTC.

This chain joins TRBV7-9 and TRBJ2-3; D not resolved. The CDR3 totals 12 residues. Germline V gives CDR1 SEHNR, CDR2 FQNEAQ (reference sequence). Trimming shortened V by 5 bases and J by 5 bases, and 8 bases separated the two germline ends. The CDR3 here is CASSPLRDTQYF. The DNA for the CDR3 is TGTGCCAGCAGCCCGCTGCGAGATACGCAGTATTTT.

The chain uses TRBV5-1 and TRBJ1-2; 7 bases fit TRBD1. Trimming took 2 bases from V and 2 from J; bases not matched to a gene: 3. Germline CDR1 reads SGHRS; CDR2 reads YFSETQ. The CDR3 has 14 residues. The CDR3: CASSFGGQNYGYTF. The CDR3 DNA is TGCGCCAGCAGCTTTGGGGGACAGAACTATGGCTACACCTTC.

This clone occurred once. This chain joins TRBV10-3 and TRBJ1-4, with D possibly TRBD1 on 5 matching bases. Germline CDR1 and CDR2: ENHRY and SYGVKD. V was clipped by 5 bases and J by 8 bases, with 15 bases between them. This CDR3 is 14 amino acids long. The CDR3 protein is CAISRSGGMEKLFF. Here the CDR3 DNA reads TGTGCCATCAGTAGATCTGGGGGTATGGAAAAACTGTTTTTT.

The rearrangement uses TRBV6-5 and TRBJ1-5; possible D gene TRBD1, 5 bases. Germline V gives CDR1 MNHEY, CDR2 SVGAGI. This CDR3 has 14 amino acids. The V end was cut by 0 bases, the J end by 7 bases, with 10 bases between. CDR3 coding DNA: TGTGCCAGCAGTTACTCGCGAAGGGACCAGCCCCAGCATTTT. Translating it yields CASSYSRRDQPQHF.

V is TRBV10-3 and J is TRBJ2-5; D possibly corresponds to TRBD1 (5 bases). Germline-derived CDR1 and CDR2 are ENHRY and SYGVKD. The CDR3 length is 14 residues. Trimming pared 6 bases from V and 2 bases from J, leaving 13 bases between. CDR3 protein: CAIRPDTVQETQYF. The CDR3 DNA sequence: TGTGCCATCAGACCGGACACGGTGCAAGAGACCCAGTACTTC.

V gene TRBV25-1 combines with J gene TRBJ2-5; 7 bases map to TRBD1. CDR3 length: 14 amino acids. Germline CDR1 is MGHDK and CDR2 is SYGVNS. V dropped 5 bases and J dropped 5; count of bases not matched to a gene: 8. CDR3 sequence: CASSIGGMMETQYF. CDR3 sequence (DNA): TGTGCCAGCAGTATAGGGGGCATGATGGAGACCCAGTACTTC.

This chain uses TRBV5-1 with TRBJ2-1; TRBD1 is a possible D gene (5 bases). CDR3 length: 15 amino acids. V gave up 2 bases and J gave up 6 bases, with 15 bases separating them. CDR1 is SGHRS, CDR2 YFSETQ, per germline. CDR3: CASSLQAGLGNEQFF. CDR3 nucleotide sequence: TGCGCCAGCAGCTTACAGGCAGGGCTTGGCAATGAGCAGTTCTTC.

The J gene is TRBJ2-5, the V gene TRBV29-1, with D perhaps matching TRBD1 (5 bases). Near its end, the DNA agrees better with TRBJ2-7, so the J call may be wrong. Germline CDR1 SQVTM, CDR2 ANQGSEA. The CDR3 extends over 12 amino acids. CDR3 nucleotides: TGCAGCGTTGGGCAGGGAATCTCCGAGCAGTACTTC. Translation gives CSVGQGISEQYF.

The rearrangement links TRBV2 to TRBJ2-1; 8 bases agree with TRBD2. From germline, CDR1 is SNHLY and CDR2 FYNNEI. The CDR3 has 15 amino acids. V shed 7 bases, J shed 1 base, and the junction held 6 bases outside the gene matches. CDR3 in amino acids: CASIPGLESYNEQFF. As DNA, the CDR3 is TGTGCCAGCATTCCGGGACTAGAGTCCTACAATGAGCAGTTCTTC.

The genes are TRBV20-1 and TRBJ2-1; perhaps TRBD1 as D (6 bases). Germline V gene lookup returns CDR1 DFQATT and CDR2 SNEGSKA (reference sequence). The CDR3 extends over 11 amino acids. V was clipped by 6 bases and J by 10 bases, with 13 bases between them. The CDR3 DNA reads TGCAGTGCAACAGGGTTTAAGGAGCAGTTCTTC. Translated, it gives CSATGFKEQFF.

The rearrangement uses TRBV5-4 and TRBJ2-5; D may be TRBD2 (5 bases). Per germline, CDR1 SGHNT and CDR2 YYREEE (reference sequence). V dropped 0 bases and J dropped 5 bases, with 14 bases sitting between them. The CDR3 length is 15 residues. The CDR3 reads CASSLGSASRETQYF. The CDR3 region has the DNA TGTGCCAGCAGCTTGGGTTCAGCTAGCCGGGAGACCCAGTACTTC.

This chain connects TRBV27 to TRBJ1-3; the match to TRBD1 covers 11 bases. Germline-derived CDR1 and CDR2 are MNHEY and SMNVEV (reference sequence). CDR3 size: 19 residues. V shed 5 bases, J shed 0 bases, and the junction held 12 bases outside the gene matches. CDR3 DNA sequence: TGTGCCAGCAGTCTTTTTACCCCCGGGACAGGGGGCTCTGGAAACACCATATATTTT. This sequence encodes CASSLFTPGTGGSGNTIYF.

V usage is TRBV11-2 and J usage is TRBJ1-6; the D gene is possibly TRBD1 (5 bases). Germline V gene lookup returns CDR1 SGHAT and CDR2 FQNNGV. V was shortened by 5 bases and J by 9 bases, with 14 bases between the two germline ends. The CDR3 runs 14 residues. CDR3: CASSPSGTGSPLHF. The DNA for the CDR3 is TGTGCCAGCAGCCCCTCCGGGACGGGTTCACCCCTCCACTTT.

The gene calls are TRBV5-1 and TRBJ1-2; D is perhaps TRBD1 (5 bases). The V gene's germline CDR1 is SGHRS and CDR2 YFSETQ. Deletions cut 4 bases from V and 1 base from J, with 17 bases between. The CDR3 spans 16 residues. Here the CDR3 reads CASSTLTGTYNYGYTF. The CDR3 coding sequence is TGCGCCAGCAGCACGTTGACCGGGACGTATAACTATGGCTACACCTTC.

The chain joins TRBV6-4 to TRBJ2-7; 9 nucleotides align to TRBD1. The CDR3 consists of 14 residues. From germline, CDR1 is MRHNA and CDR2 SNTAGT. The trim removed 4 bases at V and 5 bases at J, leaving 6 bases unmatched. The CDR3 loop is CASSVGTGNHEQYF. CDR3 bases: TGTGCCAGCAGTGTGGGGACAGGGAACCACGAGCAGTACTTC.

This rearrangement joins TRBV6-5 to TRBJ2-7, with D perhaps given as TRBD1 or TRBD2 (5 bases each). V was trimmed by 6 bases and J by 2 bases, leaving 14 bases between them. The CDR3 loop spans 14 amino acids. Germline values: CDR1 MNHEY, CDR2 SVGAGI. CDR3 residues: CASRRYGAAYEQYF. The CDR3 coding sequence is TGTGCCAGCAGGAGATACGGGGCGGCCTACGAGCAGTACTTC.

The CDR3 loop reads CASSSRSGSHTDEQYF. The CDR3 DNA reads TGTGCCAGCAGTTCTCGTAGCGGGAGTCACACGGACGAGCAGTACTTC. The rearrangement uses TRBV28 and TRBJ2-7; 9 bases fit TRBD2. Germline CDR1 MDHEN, CDR2 SYDVKM. The CDR3 runs to 16 residues. After removal of 4 bases from V and 5 bases from J, the junction contained 12 bases not matched to a gene.

The J gene is TRBJ2-5, the V gene TRBV20-1, with D unresolved. Trimming shortened V by 1 base and J by 4 bases, and 4 bases separated the two germline ends. Per germline, CDR1 DFQATT and CDR2 SNEGSKA (reference sequence). The CDR3 is made up of 11 amino acids. The CDR3 here is CSARGSETQYF. The CDR3 DNA reads as TGCAGTGCTAGAGGGTCAGAGACCCAGTACTTC.

The chain joins TRBV13 to TRBJ2-7; D is possibly TRBD2 (6 bases). Per the germline V gene, CDR1 is PRHDT and CDR2 is FYEKMQ (reference sequence). The CDR3 is 14 amino acids. Trimming stripped 6 bases from V and 2 bases from J, with 14 bases between. Here the CDR3 reads CASRRAGTPYEQYF. The CDR3 bases are TGTGCCAGCAGACGCGCCGGGACTCCCTACGAGCAGTACTTC.

The rearrangement joins TRBV5-1 to TRBJ2-3, with 7 nucleotides matching TRBD2. In germline, CDR1 is SGHRS, CDR2 YFSETQ. The ends lost 0 bases at V and 5 bases at J; junction bases unmatched: 6. This CDR3 has 15 residues. CDR3 residues: CASSLGAGWEDTQYF. DNA of the CDR3: TGCGCCAGCAGCTTGGGAGCGGGGTGGGAAGATACGCAGTATTTT.

This chain joins TRBV18 and TRBJ2-1, with 9 positions matching TRBD1. CDR3 length: 17 residues. Germline CDR1 reads KGHSH; CDR2 reads LQKENI. V shed 3 bases, J shed 6 bases, and the junction held 12 bases outside the gene matches. The CDR3 protein is CASSPNLAGQGPNEQFF. The CDR3 DNA reads as TGTGCCAGCTCACCGAACCTCGCGGGACAGGGTCCCAATGAGCAGTTCTTC. The whole variable domain, remainder taken from reference TRBV18 and TRBJ2-1, is NAGVMQNPRHLVRRRGQEARLRCSPMKGHSHVYWYRQLPEEGLKFMVYLQKENIIDESGMPKERFSAEFPKEGPSILRIQQVVRGDSAAYFCASSPNLAGQGPNEQFFGPGTRLTVL.

The rearrangement links TRBV2 to TRBJ2-3; the D is unclear. Trimming removed 5 bases from V and 2 bases from J, with 11 bases in between. Germline lookup yields CDR1 SNHLY and CDR2 FYNNEI. The CDR3 loop spans 14 amino acids. The CDR3 nucleotides are TGTGCCAGCAGTTCCGGGCCCGTCACAGATACGCAGTATTTT. Amino acid sequence: CASSSGPVTDTQYF.

The chain carries TRBV7-2 and TRBJ1-1; D is possibly TRBD1 (5 bases). The CDR3 is made up of 14 amino acids. The germline V gene has CDR1 SGHTA and CDR2 FQGNSA. Trimming cost V 2 bases and J 6 bases, with 13 bases left between them. The CDR3: CASSLLPGKAEAFF. CDR3 nucleotides: TGTGCCAGCAGCTTATTACCAGGGAAAGCTGAAGCTTTCTTT.

J is TRBJ2-5 and V is TRBV7-9, with D hard to call. CDR1 is SEHNR, CDR2 FQNEAQ, per germline (reference sequence). V gave up 1 base and J gave up 5 bases, with 2 bases separating them. This CDR3 region has 11 residues. CDR3 in amino acids: CASSLVETQYF. CDR3 bases: TGTGCCAGCAGCTTAGTGGAGACCCAGTACTTC.

The gene calls are TRBV15 and TRBJ1-5; the D gene is possibly TRBD1 (6 bases). Trimming shortened V by 2 bases and J by 2 bases, and 13 bases separated the two germline ends. Germline CDR1 is LNHNV and CDR2 is YYDKDF (reference sequence). The CDR3 runs 16 residues. This CDR3 reads CATSRWQGIRNQPQHF. The CDR3 DNA reads as TGTGCCACCAGCAGATGGCAGGGGATCCGCAATCAGCCCCAGCATTTT.

This clone was seen only once. V gene TRBV5-4 combines with J gene TRBJ2-3; perhaps TRBD2 as D (5 bases). Trimming took off 0 bases at V and 0 bases at J, with 8 bases between the two ends. This CDR3 is built from 15 residues. Germline V gene sequence: CDR1 SGHNT, CDR2 YYREEE (reference sequence). The CDR3 here is CASSLDWTSTDTQYF. CDR3 DNA: TGTGCCAGCAGCTTGGATTGGACTAGCACAGATACGCAGTATTTT.

V gene TRBV4-2 combines with J gene TRBJ2-1; TRBD1 matches at 9 bases. V gave up 2 bases and J gave up 8 bases; unmatched junction bases: 7. The V gene's germline CDR1 is LGHNA and CDR2 YNFKEQ. The CDR3 has 15 amino acids. The CDR3 nucleotides are TGTGCCAGCAGCCAAACACAGGGGGCGCTGCATGAGCAGTTCTTC. It yields the protein CASSQTQGALHEQFF.

In its sample, this clone was seen once. V and J are TRBV5-1 and TRBJ2-5, with a weak D call TRBD1 (6 bases). The DNA matches TRBJ2-7 better at its end, which makes the J call doubtful. CDR1 is SGHRS and CDR2 is YFSETQ in the germline V gene. This CDR3 has 15 residues. The CDR3 sequence is CASSFGDKSSYEQYF. The DNA for the CDR3 is TGCGCCAGCAGCTTCGGGGACAAAAGTTCCTACGAGCAGTACTTC.

The J gene is TRBJ2-3, the V gene TRBV10-3, with D possibly TRBD1 on 5 matching bases. Trimming stripped 3 bases from V and 1 base from J, with 5 bases between. This CDR3 is built from 13 residues. Germline V gene sequence: CDR1 ENHRY, CDR2 SYGVKD. CDR3 nucleotide sequence: TGTGCCATCAGTGAACAGGGCACAGATACGCAGTATTTT. Its protein is CAISEQGTDTQYF.

J is TRBJ2-2 and V is TRBV7-9, with 9 bases matching TRBD2. Germline values: CDR1 SEHNR, CDR2 FQNEAQ (reference sequence). V trimming: 6 bases; J trimming: 6 bases; junction bases outside the gene matches: 8. CDR3 size: 15 residues. The CDR3 here is CASRVASGIAGELFF. The DNA for the CDR3 is TGTGCCAGCAGAGTGGCTAGCGGGATCGCCGGGGAGCTGTTTTTT.

The genes are TRBV6-5 and TRBJ2-7; 9 bases are shared with TRBD1. Germline V gives CDR1 MNHEY, CDR2 SVGAGI. Unmatched junction bases numbered 9, after V lost 6 bases and J lost 9 bases. There are 13 residues in the CDR3. For the CDR3, the DNA is TGTGCCAGCAGCCACAGGGGGCTAGGGGCGCAGTACTTC. It specifies CASSHRGLGAQYF.